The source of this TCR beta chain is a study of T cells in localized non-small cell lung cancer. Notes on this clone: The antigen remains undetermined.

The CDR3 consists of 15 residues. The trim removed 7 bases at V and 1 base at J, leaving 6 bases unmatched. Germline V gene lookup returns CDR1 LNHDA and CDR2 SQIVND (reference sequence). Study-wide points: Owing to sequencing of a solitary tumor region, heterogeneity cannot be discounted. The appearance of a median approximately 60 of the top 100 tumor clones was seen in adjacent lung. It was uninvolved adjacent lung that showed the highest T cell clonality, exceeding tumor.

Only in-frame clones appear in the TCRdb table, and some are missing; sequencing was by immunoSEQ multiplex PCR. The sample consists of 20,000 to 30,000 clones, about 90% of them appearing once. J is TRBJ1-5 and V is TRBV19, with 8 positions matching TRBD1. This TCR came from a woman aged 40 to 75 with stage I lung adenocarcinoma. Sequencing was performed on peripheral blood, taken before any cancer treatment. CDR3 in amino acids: CASTPRGLSNQPQHF. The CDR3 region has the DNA TGTGCCAGTACCCCCAGGGGGCTAAGCAATCAGCCCCAGCATTTT.